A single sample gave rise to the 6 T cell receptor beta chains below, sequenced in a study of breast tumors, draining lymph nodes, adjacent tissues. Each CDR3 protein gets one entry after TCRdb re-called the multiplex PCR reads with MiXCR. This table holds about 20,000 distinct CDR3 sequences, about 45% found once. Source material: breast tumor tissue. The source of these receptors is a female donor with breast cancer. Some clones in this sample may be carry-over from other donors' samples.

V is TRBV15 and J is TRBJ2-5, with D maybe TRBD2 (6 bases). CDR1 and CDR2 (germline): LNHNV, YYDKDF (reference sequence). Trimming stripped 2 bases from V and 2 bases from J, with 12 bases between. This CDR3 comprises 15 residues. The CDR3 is CATSRTGLQQETQYF. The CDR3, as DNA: TGTGCCACCAGCAGAACGGGACTTCAACAAGAGACCCAGTACTTC.

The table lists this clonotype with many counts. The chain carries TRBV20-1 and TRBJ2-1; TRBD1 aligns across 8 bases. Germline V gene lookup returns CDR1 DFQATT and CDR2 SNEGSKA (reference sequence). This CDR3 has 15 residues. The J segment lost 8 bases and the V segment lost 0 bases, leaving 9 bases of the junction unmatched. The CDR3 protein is CSARDPTGQVYEQFF. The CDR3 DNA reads TGCAGTGCTAGAGATCCTACGGGACAGGTATATGAGCAGTTCTTC.

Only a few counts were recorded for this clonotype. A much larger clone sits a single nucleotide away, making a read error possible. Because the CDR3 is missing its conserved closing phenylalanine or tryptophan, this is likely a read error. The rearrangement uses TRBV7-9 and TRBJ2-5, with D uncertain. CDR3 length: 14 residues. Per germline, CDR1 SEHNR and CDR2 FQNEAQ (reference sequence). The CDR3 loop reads CAGSPTQAWETQYL. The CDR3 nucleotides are TGTGCCGGCAGCCCAACGCAGGCTTGGGAGACCCAGTACCTC.

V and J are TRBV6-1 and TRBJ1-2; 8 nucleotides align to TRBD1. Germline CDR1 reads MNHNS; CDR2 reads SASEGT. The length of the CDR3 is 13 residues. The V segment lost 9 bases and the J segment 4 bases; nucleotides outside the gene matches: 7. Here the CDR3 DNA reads TGTGCCAGAAACAGACAGGGGAGCTATGGCTACACCTTC. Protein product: CARNRQGSYGYTF.

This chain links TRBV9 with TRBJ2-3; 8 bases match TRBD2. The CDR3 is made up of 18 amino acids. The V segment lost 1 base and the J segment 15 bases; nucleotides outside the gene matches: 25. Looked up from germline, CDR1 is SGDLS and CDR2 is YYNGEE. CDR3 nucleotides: TGTGCCAGCAGCGTACCCCGCTCGGGCGGGAGGAAATACAGATACCAATATTTT. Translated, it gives CASSVPRSGGRKYRYQYF.

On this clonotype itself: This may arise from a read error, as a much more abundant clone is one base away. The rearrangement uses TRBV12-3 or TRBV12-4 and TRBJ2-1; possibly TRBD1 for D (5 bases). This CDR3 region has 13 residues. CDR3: CASSFLGRVEQSF. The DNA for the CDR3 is TGTGCCAGCAGTTTCCTGGGCAGGGTAGAGCAGTCCTTC.